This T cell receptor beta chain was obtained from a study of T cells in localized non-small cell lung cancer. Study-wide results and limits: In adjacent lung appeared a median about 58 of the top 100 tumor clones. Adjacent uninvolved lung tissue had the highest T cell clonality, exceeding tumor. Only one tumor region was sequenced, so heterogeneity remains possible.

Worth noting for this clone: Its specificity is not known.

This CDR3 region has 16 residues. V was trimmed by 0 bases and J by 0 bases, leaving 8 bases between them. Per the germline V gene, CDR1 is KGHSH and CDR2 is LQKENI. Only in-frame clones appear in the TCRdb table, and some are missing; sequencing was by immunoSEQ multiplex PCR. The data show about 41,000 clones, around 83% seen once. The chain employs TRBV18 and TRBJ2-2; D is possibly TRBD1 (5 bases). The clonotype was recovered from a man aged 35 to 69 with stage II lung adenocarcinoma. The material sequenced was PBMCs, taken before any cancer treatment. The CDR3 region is CASSPPQGTNTGELFF. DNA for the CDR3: TGTGCCAGCTCACCACCCCAGGGAACGAACACCGGGGAGCTGTTTTTT.